The present T cell receptor beta chain was sequenced within a study of CD8+ T cells in alopecia areata. Reverse transcribed after extraction, RNA yielded cDNA as the sequencing template. The table came from immunoSEQ multiplex PCR; TCRdb's copy has only in-frame clones and leaves some out. The table includes 98,000 or so clones, approximately 63% detected once. The table lists this clone with a few counts. Its target is unknown. V shed 4 bases, J shed 9 bases, and the junction held 9 bases outside the gene matches. The CDR3 runs 14 residues. CDR1 is MDHEN and CDR2 is SYDVKM in the germline V gene. Sorting of PBMCs yielded the CD4+ and CD8+ T cells. Study-level findings and limits: Relative to normal scalp, lesional scalp, especially alopecia totalis/universalis, showed higher clonality. Although TCR sharing was seen in mice, sharing across patients was less clear, possibly for HLA-related reasons.

The chain is built from TRBV28 and TRBJ2-1; 7 bases align to TRBD2. The sequencing input was CD8+ T cells sorted from blood. This receptor was taken from a human donor in good health. The CDR3, as DNA: TGTGCCAGCAGTTCAGCGGGGATGAGCATTGAGCAGTTCTTC. Amino acids: CASSSAGMSIEQFF.